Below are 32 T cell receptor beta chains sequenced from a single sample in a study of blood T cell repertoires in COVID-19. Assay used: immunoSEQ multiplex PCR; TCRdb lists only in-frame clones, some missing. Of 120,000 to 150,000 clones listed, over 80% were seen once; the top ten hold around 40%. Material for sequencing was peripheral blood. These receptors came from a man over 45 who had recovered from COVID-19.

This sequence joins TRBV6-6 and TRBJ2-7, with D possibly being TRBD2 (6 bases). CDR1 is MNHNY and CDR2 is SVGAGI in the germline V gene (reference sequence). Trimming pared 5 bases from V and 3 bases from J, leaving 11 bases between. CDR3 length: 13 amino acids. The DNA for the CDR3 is TGTGCCAGCAGTCCGGGACTTAACTACGAGCAGTACTTC. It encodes CASSPGLNYEQYF.

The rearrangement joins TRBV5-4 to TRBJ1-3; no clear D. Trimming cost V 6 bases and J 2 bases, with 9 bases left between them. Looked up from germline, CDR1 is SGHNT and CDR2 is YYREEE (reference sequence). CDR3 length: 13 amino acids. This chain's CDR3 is CASTLSPGNTIYF. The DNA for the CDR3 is TGTGCCAGCACCCTCAGTCCTGGAAACACCATATATTTT.

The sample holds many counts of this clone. This chain's CDR3 is CASSIDNSGNTEAFF. The CDR3 DNA is TGTGCCAGTAGTATAGATAACAGCGGGAACACTGAAGCTTTCTTT. The chain is built from TRBV19 and TRBJ1-1; D is ambiguous. V was clipped by 0 bases and J by 1 base, with 9 bases between them. CDR3 length: 15 residues. Germline CDR1 reads LNHDA; CDR2 reads SQIVND (reference sequence). Full variable domain (missing parts from reference TRBV19 and TRBJ1-1): DGGITQSPKYLFRKEGQNVTLSCEQNLNHDAMYWYRQDPGQGLRLIYYSQIVNDFQKGDIAEGYSVSREKKESFPLTVTSAQKNPTAFYLCASSIDNSGNTEAFFGQGTRLTVV.

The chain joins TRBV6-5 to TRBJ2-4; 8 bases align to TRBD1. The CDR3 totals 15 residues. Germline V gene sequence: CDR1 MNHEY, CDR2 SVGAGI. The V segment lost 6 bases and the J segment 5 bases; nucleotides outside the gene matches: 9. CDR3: CASRPGQGEENIQYF. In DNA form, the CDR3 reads TGTGCCAGCAGACCCGGACAGGGTGAGGAAAACATTCAGTACTTC.

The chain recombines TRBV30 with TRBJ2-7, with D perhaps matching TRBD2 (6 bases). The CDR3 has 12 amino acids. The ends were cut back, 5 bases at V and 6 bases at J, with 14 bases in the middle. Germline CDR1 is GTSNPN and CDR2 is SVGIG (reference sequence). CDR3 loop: CAWRGAGREQYF. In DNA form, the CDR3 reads TGTGCCTGGCGCGGGGCGGGTCGCGAGCAGTACTTC.

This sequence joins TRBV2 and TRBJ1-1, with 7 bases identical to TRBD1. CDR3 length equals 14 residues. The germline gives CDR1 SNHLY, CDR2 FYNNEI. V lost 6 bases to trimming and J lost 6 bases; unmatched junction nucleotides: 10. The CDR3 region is CASSSGQVVAEAFF. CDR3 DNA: TGTGCCAGCAGCTCTGGACAGGTCGTCGCTGAAGCTTTCTTT. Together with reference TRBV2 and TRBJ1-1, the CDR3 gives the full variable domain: EPEVTQTPSHQVTQMGQEVILRCVPISNHLYFYWYRQILGQKVEFLVSFYNNEISEKSEIFDDQFSVERPDGSNFTLKIRSTKLEDSAMYFCASSSGQVVAEAFFGQGTRLTVV.

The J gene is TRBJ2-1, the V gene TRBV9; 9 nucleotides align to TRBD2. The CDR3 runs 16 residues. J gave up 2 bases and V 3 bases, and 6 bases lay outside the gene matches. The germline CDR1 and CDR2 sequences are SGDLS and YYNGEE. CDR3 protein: CASSGDSGGAYNEQFF. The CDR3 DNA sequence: TGTGCCAGCAGCGGCGATAGCGGGGGCGCCTACAATGAGCAGTTCTTC. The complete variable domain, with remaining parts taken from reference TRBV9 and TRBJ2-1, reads DSGVTQTPKHLITATGQRVTLRCSPRSGDLSVYWYQQSLDQGLQFLIQYYNGEERAKGNILERFSAQQFPDLHSELNLSSLELGDSALYFCASSGDSGGAYNEQFFGPGTRLTVL.

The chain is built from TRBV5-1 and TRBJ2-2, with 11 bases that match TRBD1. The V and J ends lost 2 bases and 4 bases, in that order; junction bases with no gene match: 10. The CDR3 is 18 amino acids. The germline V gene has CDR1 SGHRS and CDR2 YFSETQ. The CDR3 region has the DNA TGCGCCAGCAGCTTCGGAACCGGGACAGGGGGTTCCACCGGGGAGCTGTTTTTT. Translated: CASSFGTGTGGSTGELFF.

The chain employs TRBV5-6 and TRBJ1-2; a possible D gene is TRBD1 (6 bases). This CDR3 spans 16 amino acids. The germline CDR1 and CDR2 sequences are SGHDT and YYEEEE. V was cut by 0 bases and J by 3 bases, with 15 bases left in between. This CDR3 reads CASSLVGQLGDYGYTF. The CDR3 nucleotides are TGTGCCAGCAGCTTGGTCGGACAGCTGGGGGACTATGGCTACACCTTC.

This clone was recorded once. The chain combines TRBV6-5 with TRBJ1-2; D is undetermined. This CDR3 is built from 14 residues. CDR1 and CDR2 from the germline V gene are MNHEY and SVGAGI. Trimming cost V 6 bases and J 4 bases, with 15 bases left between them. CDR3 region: CASSSSFRIYGYTF. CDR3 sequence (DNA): TGTGCCAGCAGCAGTTCTTTCAGAATCTATGGCTACACCTTC.

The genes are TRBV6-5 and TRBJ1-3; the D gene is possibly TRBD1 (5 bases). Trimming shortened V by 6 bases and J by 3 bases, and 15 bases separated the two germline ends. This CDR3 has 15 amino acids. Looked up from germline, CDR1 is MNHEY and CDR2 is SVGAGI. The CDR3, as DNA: TGTGCCAGCAGCGAGGAGGGGCATGGTGGAAACACCATATATTTT. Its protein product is CASSEEGHGGNTIYF.

CDR3 nucleotides: TGCGCCAGCAGCTTGGATAGCAGAAACTACGAGCAGTACTTC. Amino acids: CASSLDSRNYEQYF. The chain joins TRBV5-1 to TRBJ2-7; D gene uncertain. CDR1 and CDR2 (germline): SGHRS, YFSETQ. The V end lost 0 bases, the J end lost 3 bases, and 10 bases lay between the germline ends. The CDR3 contains 14 residues.

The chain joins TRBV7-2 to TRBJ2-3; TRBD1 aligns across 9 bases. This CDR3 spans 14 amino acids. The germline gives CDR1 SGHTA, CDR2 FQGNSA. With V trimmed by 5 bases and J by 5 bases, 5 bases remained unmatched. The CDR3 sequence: CASSPTGGEDTQYF. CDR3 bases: TGTGCCAGCAGCCCTACAGGGGGCGAAGATACGCAGTATTTT.

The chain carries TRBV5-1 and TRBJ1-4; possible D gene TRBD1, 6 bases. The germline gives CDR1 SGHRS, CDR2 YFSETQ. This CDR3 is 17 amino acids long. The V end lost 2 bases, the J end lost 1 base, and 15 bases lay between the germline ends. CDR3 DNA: TGCGCCAGCAGCTTCTCCACAGGGTTTGGAACTAATGAAAAACTGTTTTTT. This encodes CASSFSTGFGTNEKLFF.

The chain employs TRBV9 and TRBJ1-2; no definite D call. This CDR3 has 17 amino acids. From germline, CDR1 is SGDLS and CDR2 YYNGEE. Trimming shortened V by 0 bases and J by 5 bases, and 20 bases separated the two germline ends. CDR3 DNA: TGTGCCAGCAGCGTAGGGGGTTATCGGGATATGGGATATGGCTACACCTTC. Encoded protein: CASSVGGYRDMGYGYTF.

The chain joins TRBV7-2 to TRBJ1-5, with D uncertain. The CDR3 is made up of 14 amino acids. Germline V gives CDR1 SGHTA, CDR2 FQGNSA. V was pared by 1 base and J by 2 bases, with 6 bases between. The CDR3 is CASSLVSGNQPQHF. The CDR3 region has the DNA TGTGCCAGCAGCTTAGTATCGGGCAATCAGCCCCAGCATTTT.

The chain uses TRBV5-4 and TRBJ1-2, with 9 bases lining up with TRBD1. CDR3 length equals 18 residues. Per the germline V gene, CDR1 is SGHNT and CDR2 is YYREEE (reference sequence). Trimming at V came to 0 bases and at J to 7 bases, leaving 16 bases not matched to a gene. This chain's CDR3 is CASSLDGLRDRAIGGYTF. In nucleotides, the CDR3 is TGTGCCAGCAGCTTGGATGGCCTTCGGGACAGGGCTATTGGTGGCTACACCTTC.

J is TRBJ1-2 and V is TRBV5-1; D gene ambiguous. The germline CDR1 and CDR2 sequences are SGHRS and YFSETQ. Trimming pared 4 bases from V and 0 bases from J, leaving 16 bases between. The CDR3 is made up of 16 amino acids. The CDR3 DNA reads TGCGCCAGCAGCCGCACCGCCCAGGAAACTAACTATGGCTACACCTTC. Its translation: CASSRTAQETNYGYTF.

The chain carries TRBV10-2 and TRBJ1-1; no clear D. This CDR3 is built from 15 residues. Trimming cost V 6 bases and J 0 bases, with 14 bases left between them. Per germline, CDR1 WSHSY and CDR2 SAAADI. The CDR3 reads CASSHLGVMNTEAFF. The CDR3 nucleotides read TGCGCCAGCAGCCACCTCGGGGTCATGAACACTGAAGCTTTCTTT.

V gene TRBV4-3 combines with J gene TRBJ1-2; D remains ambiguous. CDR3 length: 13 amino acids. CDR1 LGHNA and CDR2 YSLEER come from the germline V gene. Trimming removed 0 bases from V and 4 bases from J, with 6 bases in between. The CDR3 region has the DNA TGCGCCAGCAGCCAAGACCACTCCTATGGCTACACCTTC. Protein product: CASSQDHSYGYTF.

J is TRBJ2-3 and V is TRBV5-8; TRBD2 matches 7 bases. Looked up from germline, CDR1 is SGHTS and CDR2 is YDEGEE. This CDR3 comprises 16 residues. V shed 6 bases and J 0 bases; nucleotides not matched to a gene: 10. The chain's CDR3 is CASTGGLAVSTDTQYF. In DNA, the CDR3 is TGTGCCAGCACGGGTGGGCTAGCGGTTAGCACAGATACGCAGTATTTT.

In nucleotides, the CDR3 is TGTGCCAGCAGCCGGGGACAGGGGACGAACACCGGGGAGCTGTTTTTT. It codes for CASSRGQGTNTGELFF. The rearrangement joins TRBV4-2 to TRBJ2-2; TRBD1 matches 10 bases. CDR1 and CDR2 (germline): LGHNA, YNFKEQ. V lost 4 bases to trimming and J lost 0 bases; unmatched junction nucleotides: 2. The CDR3 totals 16 residues.

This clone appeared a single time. The CDR3 sequence: CATSRDGVLETEAFF. DNA of the CDR3: TGTGCCACCAGCAGAGATGGTGTGCTAGAAACTGAAGCTTTCTTT. This chain joins TRBV15 and TRBJ1-1; D is unclear. The CDR3 has 15 residues. V lost 0 bases, J lost 5 bases, and 13 bases lay in between. Looked up from germline, CDR1 is LNHNV and CDR2 is YYDKDF (reference sequence). The complete variable domain, with remaining parts taken from reference TRBV15 and TRBJ1-1, reads DAMVIQNPRYQVTQFGKPVTLSCSQTLNHNVMYWYQQKSSQAPKLLFHYYDKDFNNEADTPDNFQSRRPNTSFCFLDIRSPGLGDTAMYLCATSRDGVLETEAFFGQGTRLTVV.

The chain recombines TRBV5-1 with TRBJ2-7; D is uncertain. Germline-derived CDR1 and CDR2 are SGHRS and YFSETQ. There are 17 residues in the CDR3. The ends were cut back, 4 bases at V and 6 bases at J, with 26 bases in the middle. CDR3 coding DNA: TGCGCCAGCAGCCACCGCGCCCAGCAGGTATTGTTGGGCGAGCAGTACTTC. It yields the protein CASSHRAQQVLLGEQYF.

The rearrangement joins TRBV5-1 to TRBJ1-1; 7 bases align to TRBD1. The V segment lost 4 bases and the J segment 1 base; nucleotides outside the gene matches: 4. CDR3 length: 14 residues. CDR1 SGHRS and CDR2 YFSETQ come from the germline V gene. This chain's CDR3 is CASSTTGQNTEAFF. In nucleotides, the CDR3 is TGCGCCAGCAGCACGACAGGGCAGAACACTGAAGCTTTCTTT.

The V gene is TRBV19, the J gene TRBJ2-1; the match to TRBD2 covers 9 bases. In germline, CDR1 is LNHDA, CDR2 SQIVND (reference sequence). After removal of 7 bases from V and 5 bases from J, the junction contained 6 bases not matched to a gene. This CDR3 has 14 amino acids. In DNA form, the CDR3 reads TGTGCCAGTACCCTGGGACTAGCCCACAATGAGCAGTTCTTC. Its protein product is CASTLGLAHNEQFF.

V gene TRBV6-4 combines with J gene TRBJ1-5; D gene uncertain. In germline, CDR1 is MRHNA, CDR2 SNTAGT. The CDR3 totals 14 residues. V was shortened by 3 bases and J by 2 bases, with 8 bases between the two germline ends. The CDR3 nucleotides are TGTGCCAGCAGTGAGGAGCGAGGCAATCAGCCCCAGCATTTT. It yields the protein CASSEERGNQPQHF.

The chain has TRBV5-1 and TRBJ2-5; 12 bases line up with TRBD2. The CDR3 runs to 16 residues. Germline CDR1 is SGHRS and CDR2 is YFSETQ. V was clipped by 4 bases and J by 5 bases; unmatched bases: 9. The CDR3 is CASSHTGTSGPETQYF. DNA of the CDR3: TGCGCCAGCAGCCACACCGGGACTAGCGGGCCGGAGACCCAGTACTTC. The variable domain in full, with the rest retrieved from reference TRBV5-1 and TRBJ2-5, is KAGVTQTPRYLIKTRGQQVTLSCSPISGHRSVSWYQQTPGQGLQFLFEYFSETQRNKGNFPGRFSGRQFSNSRSEMNVSTLELGDSALYLCASSHTGTSGPETQYFGPGTRLLVL.

CDR3 protein: CASSLTTGGYETQYF. For the CDR3, the DNA is TGTGCCAGCAGTTTAACAACAGGGGGCTATGAGACCCAGTACTTC. The rearrangement links TRBV27 to TRBJ2-5; 9 nucleotides align to TRBD1. Germline V gene data show CDR1 as MNHEY and CDR2 as SMNVEV (reference sequence). The length of the CDR3 is 15 residues. Losses at the gene ends were 2 bases for V and 5 bases for J; bases not matched to a gene: 6.

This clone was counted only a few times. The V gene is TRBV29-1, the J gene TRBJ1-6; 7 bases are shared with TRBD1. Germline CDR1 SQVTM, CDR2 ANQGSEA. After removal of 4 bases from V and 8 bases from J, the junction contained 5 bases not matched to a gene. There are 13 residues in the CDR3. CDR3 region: CSVGRDRHSPLHF. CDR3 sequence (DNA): TGCAGCGTTGGCCGGGACAGACATTCACCCCTCCACTTT.

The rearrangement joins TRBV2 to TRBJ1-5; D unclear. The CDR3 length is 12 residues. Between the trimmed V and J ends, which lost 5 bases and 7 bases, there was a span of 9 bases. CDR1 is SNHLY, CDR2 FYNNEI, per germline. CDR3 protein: CASSKLVQPQHF. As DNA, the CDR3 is TGTGCCAGCAGTAAATTAGTCCAGCCCCAGCATTTT.

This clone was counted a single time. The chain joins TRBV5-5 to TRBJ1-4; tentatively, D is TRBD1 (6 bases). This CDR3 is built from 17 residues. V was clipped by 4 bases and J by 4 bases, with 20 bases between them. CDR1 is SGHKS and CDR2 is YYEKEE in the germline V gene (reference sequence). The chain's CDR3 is CASSPRRGQGFNEKLFF. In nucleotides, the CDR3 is TGTGCCAGCAGCCCCCGCCGCGGCCAGGGGTTTAATGAAAAACTGTTTTTT.